The T cell receptor beta chain under discussion was sequenced for a study of T cell repertoires in cytomegalovirus infection. Study-wide background: The study used recently identified HLA-C-restricted and well-studied HLA-B-restricted CMV epitopes. CMV infection and matching HLA type were both indicated by public TCR beta signatures. Study observations and caveats: There were HLA-C-restricted CMV-specific TCR beta clonotypes dominating the ex vivo response.

On this clonotype: Antigen: not known.

The CDR3 has 17 residues. Germline loops: CDR1 LNHNV, CDR2 YYDKDF (reference sequence). After removal of 6 bases from V and 5 bases from J, the junction contained 11 bases not matched to a gene. TCRdb redid the calling of the reads with MiXCR, one entry per CDR3 protein. Of approximately 990,000 distinct CDR3 sequences in the sample, 30% to 40% were seen once. The chain combines TRBV15 with TRBJ2-3, with 13 bases lining up with TRBD2. The TCR originated in a human donor in good health (CMV status not recorded). Some clones in this sample may be carry-over from other donors' samples. The specimen was cultured CD8+ T cells from PBMCs, collected from culture after CMV antigen stimulation. CDR3 in amino acids: CATSRGELAGGGDTQYF. In DNA form, the CDR3 reads TGTGCCACCAGTAGGGGAGAACTAGCGGGGGGGGGAGATACGCAGTATTTT.